This passage covers 4 T cell receptor beta chains from one sample sequenced in a study of T cell responses to AZD1222 COVID-19 vaccine. Assay: immunoSEQ multiplex PCR; the TCRdb copy retains only in-frame clones and omits some. The repertoire holds more than 50,000 clones, with approximately 88% as singletons. The sequencing here drew on peripheral blood, taken on day 0 of AZD1222 vaccination. Receptors originate from an adult in good health.

The chain couples TRBV6-1 to TRBJ2-6, with 9 bases matching TRBD2. V lost 4 bases and J lost 0; bases outside the gene matches: 13. Per the germline V gene, CDR1 is MNHNS and CDR2 is SASEGT. The length of the CDR3 is 20 residues. The CDR3 coding sequence is TGTGCCAGCAGTGCGGATGCAGCGGGGGGACATTCCTCTGGGGCCAACGTCCTGACTTTC. Encoded protein: CASSADAAGGHSSGANVLTF.

This clone was detected only once. The chain couples TRBV27 to TRBJ1-2; 11 bases match TRBD1. Germline assignment: CDR1 MNHEY and CDR2 SMNVEV (reference sequence). CDR3 length equals 14 residues. With V trimmed by 5 bases and J by 2 bases, 1 base remained unmatched. The CDR3 DNA is TGTGCCAGCAGTCGGGACAGGGGGAACTATGGCTACACCTTC. This encodes CASSRDRGNYGYTF.

This chain joins TRBV23-1 and TRBJ2-5; TRBD1 matches 10 bases. TRBV23-1 belongs to the ORF category, with a function that is uncertain. CDR3 length equals 16 residues. V lost 4 bases, J lost 3 bases, and 8 bases stayed unmatched. CDR3 region: CASSPTRDRGKETQYF. CDR3 bases: TGCGCCAGCAGTCCGACCCGGGACAGGGGTAAAGAGACCCAGTACTTC.

The chain links TRBV18 to TRBJ1-1, with unresolved D. Germline V lookup: CDR1 KGHSH, CDR2 LQKENI. V lost 5 bases to trimming and J lost 3 bases, with 16 bases between them. This CDR3 has 15 amino acids. CDR3 sequence: CASSRRQVGDTEAFF. The CDR3 nucleotides are TGTGCCAGCTCAAGGAGGCAGGTCGGTGACACTGAAGCTTTCTTT.